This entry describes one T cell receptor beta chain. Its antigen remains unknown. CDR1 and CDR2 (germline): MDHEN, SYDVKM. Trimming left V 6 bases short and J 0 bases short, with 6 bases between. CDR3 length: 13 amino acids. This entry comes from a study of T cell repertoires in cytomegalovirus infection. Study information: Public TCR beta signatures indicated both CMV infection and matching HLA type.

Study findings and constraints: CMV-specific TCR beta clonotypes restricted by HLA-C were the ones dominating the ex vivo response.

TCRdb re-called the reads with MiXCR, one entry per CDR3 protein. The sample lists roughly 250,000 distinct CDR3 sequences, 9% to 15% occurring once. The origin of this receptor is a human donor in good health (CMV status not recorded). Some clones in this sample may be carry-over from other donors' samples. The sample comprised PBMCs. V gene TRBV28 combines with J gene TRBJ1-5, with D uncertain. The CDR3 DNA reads TGTGCCAGCAGGGACCTTAGCAATCAGCCCCAGCATTTT. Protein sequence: CASRDLSNQPQHF.